The rows below give T cell receptor beta chains drawn from one sample of a study of CD8+ T cells in alopecia areata. Assay: immunoSEQ multiplex PCR; the TCRdb copy retains only in-frame clones and omits some. The sample includes around 190,000 clones, 64% of them seen just once. Here the sequenced sample was CD4+ T cells sorted from blood, taken at week 4, from a patient treated with tofacitinib. These receptor sequences come from a human donor with alopecia areata. CDR3s include the opening cysteine and the closing phenylalanine or tryptophan. A D gene is named only where the DNA matches it firmly. The listing skips clone size in some rows; elsewhere it reads once, few, many or a size class.

V gene	J gene	D gene	clone size	CDR3 DNA	CDR3 protein
TRBV7-2	TRBJ2-1	NA	once	TGTGCCAGCAGTCCCACGGTGTGGGGGTACAATGAGCAGTTCTTC	CASSPTVWGYNEQFF
TRBV7-8	TRBJ1-2	NA	NA	TGTGCCAGCAGCTTCGTAGCCTATGGCTACACCTTC	CASSFVAYGYTF
TRBV5-4	TRBJ2-5	TRBD2	NA	TGTGCCTCGGGGGGACCGGGAGAGACCCAGTACTTC	CASGGPGETQYF
TRBV14	TRBJ1-2	NA	NA	TGTGCCAGCAGCCCAGGCCCAGGGCGAGGGGTATATGGCTACACCTTC	CASSPGPGRGVYGYTF
TRBV30	TRBJ1-6	NA	NA	TGTGCCTGGAGTAAATCCTATAATTCACCCCTCCACTTT	CAWSKSYNSPLHF
TRBV30	TRBJ2-5	NA	NA	TGTGCCTGGAGTGTAAAGTTCGGAGGGCAGGAGACCCAGTACTTC	CAWSVKFGGQETQYF
TRBV25-1	TRBJ1-2	TRBD1	NA	TGTGCCAGCAGTGCCGGGACAGGTCGTACAGGCTACACCTTC	CASSAGTGRTGYTF
TRBV5-1	TRBJ1-5	NA	NA	TGCGCCAGCAGCTTGGACCCATATAGCAATCAGCCCCAGCATTTT	CASSLDPYSNQPQHF
TRBV6-5	TRBJ2-5	TRBD2	NA	TGTGCCAGCAGTTACCCCGGGGGCGGGGGGCAAGAGACCCAGTACTTC	CASSYPGGGGQETQYF
TRBV4-2	TRBJ1-4	TRBD1	NA	TGTGCCAGCAGCCCTAATACAGGGGTGGGGGAAAAACTGTTTTTT	CASSPNTGVGEKLFF
TRBV29-1	TRBJ1-2	TRBD1	NA	TGCAGCGTTGACAGACACCGGGACAGGGGGTATGGCTACACCTTC	CSVDRHRDRGYGYTF
TRBV5-1	TRBJ1-1	NA	NA	TGCGCCAGCAGCTTGGGCCAGACCAACACTGAAGCTTTCTTT	CASSLGQTNTEAFF
TRBV30	TRBJ1-2	NA	once	TGTGCCTGGAGTCGGGTCCGGGGAGCTAACTATGGCTACACCTTC	CAWSRVRGANYGYTF
TRBV2	TRBJ1-1	NA	few	TGTGCCAGCAGTGAAGGCAGGCTGAACACTGAAGCTTTCTTT	CASSEGRLNTEAFF
TRBV2	TRBJ1-1	NA	NA	TGTGCCAGCAGTGTTAACGGAGTGAACACTGAAGCTTTCTTT	CASSVNGVNTEAFF
TRBV4-1	TRBJ1-2	TRBD1	NA	TGCGCCAGCAGCTCCCGGGACAGGAGCTATGGCTACACCTTC	CASSSRDRSYGYTF
TRBV19	TRBJ1-2	TRBD1	NA	TGTGCCAGTACCCCACAGGGGCGAGGGGGCTACACCTTC	CASTPQGRGGYTF
TRBV11-2	TRBJ2-2	TRBD1	many	TGTGCCAGCAGCTTAGTAGGGGGCACGAACACCGGGGAGCTGTTTTTT	CASSLVGGTNTGELFF
TRBV25-1	TRBJ1-2	NA	NA	TGTGCCAGCAGTGAATCCGGGGATGGGGGCTTTAACTATGGCTACACCTTC	CASSESGDGGFNYGYTF
TRBV25-1	TRBJ2-5	NA	few	TGTGCCAGCAGTGAAGGATGGGAGACCCAGTACTTC	CASSEGWETQYF
TRBV25-1	TRBJ2-5	NA	NA	TGTGCCAGCAGTGAATTGGGGGGTGCGGAGACCCAGTACTTC	CASSELGGAETQYF
TRBV25-1	TRBJ1-2	NA	NA	TGTGCCAGCAGTCCTCGGGAGGGGCTAGTCCCTGGCTACACCTTC	CASSPREGLVPGYTF
TRBV7-2	TRBJ1-5	NA	NA	TGTGCCAGCAGGAGACCCGGGAGCCAGCCCCAGCATTTT	CASRRPGSQPQHF
TRBV20-1	TRBJ2-3	NA	NA	TGCAGTGCTAGACTCGACACGCAGTATTTT	CSARLDTQYF
TRBV7-2	TRBJ2-7	NA	NA	TGTGCCAGCAGCTTACAGGGTGGGGGCTACGAGCAGTACTTC	CASSLQGGGYEQYF
TRBV5-1	TRBJ1-6	NA	NA	TGCGCCAGCAGCTTGGGGGACAATTCACCCCTCCACTTT	CASSLGDNSPLHF
TRBV6-5	TRBJ2-7	TRBD2	NA	TGTGCCAGCAGTTACTCGGCCGGACTAGCGGGGCCCGAGCAGTACTTC	CASSYSAGLAGPEQYF
TRBV5-4	TRBJ1-2	NA	NA	TGTGCCAGCAGCTTGGTCCAGTCCTCTAACTATGGCTACACCTTC	CASSLVQSSNYGYTF
TRBV7-8	TRBJ2-5	TRBD2	NA	TGTGCCAGCAGCTTAGCGGGCGGGACTAGCGGGGCCCAAGAGACCCAGTACTTC	CASSLAGGTSGAQETQYF
TRBV18	TRBJ2-2	NA	NA	TGTGCCAGCTCACCTTTCGACCAAACCGGGGAGCTGTTTTTT	CASSPFDQTGELFF
TRBV7-9	TRBJ1-1	NA	NA	TGTGCCAGCAGCCCCCCTGGGGTAGTAAACACTGAAGCTTTCTTT	CASSPPGVVNTEAFF
TRBV30	TRBJ1-6	NA	NA	TGTGCCTGGAGTGTTCCTGTGAGGGGAGGTTCACCCCTCCACTTT	CAWSVPVRGGSPLHF
TRBV15	TRBJ1-5	NA	NA	TGTGCCACCAGCAGGTTTAATCAGCCCCAGCATTTT	CATSRFNQPQHF
TRBV28	TRBJ2-1	NA	NA	TGTGCCAGCAGTCTGGGGGATAATAGGTACAATGAGCAGTTCTTC	CASSLGDNRYNEQFF
TRBV27	TRBJ1-2	TRBD1	NA	TGTGCCAGCAGTTCTCAGGGGGACTATGGCTACACCTTC	CASSSQGDYGYTF
TRBV2	TRBJ1-4	TRBD1	NA	TGTGCCAGCACCCGGTTAGGGACAGGGGTCGAAAAACTGTTTTTT	CASTRLGTGVEKLFF
TRBV29-1	TRBJ2-7	NA	NA	TGCAGCGTGGGAGGGCTTGGAGACAGGGGTAGCGAGCAGTACTTC	CSVGGLGDRGSEQYF
TRBV14	TRBJ2-2	NA	NA	TGTGCCAGCAGCCAAGAGAAAACTAGGGGCGGGGAGCTGTTTTTT	CASSQEKTRGGELFF
TRBV6-5	TRBJ1-5	TRBD1	NA	TGTGCCAGCAGCTGGACAGGGACCAATCAGCCCCAGCATTTT	CASSWTGTNQPQHF
TRBV6-1	TRBJ2-1	NA	NA	TGTGCCAGCAGTGAAACACAGGGATTCTACAATGAGCAGTTCTTC	CASSETQGFYNEQFF
TRBV30	TRBJ2-3	NA	NA	TGTGCCTGGGGGGCGGGGAACACAGATACGCAGTATTTT	CAWGAGNTDTQYF
TRBV5-4	TRBJ2-7	NA	NA	TGTGCCAGCAGCGAACCGGGACTCCAAGCACAGTACTTC	CASSEPGLQAQYF
TRBV7-9	TRBJ1-4	NA	NA	TGTGCCAGCAGCTTAGCAGCGAATGAAAAACTGTTTTTT	CASSLAANEKLFF
TRBV9	TRBJ2-3	TRBD2	few	TGTGCCAGCAGCGCTAGCGGGGGTATCACAGATACGCAGTATTTT	CASSASGGITDTQYF
TRBV10-3	TRBJ2-2	NA	few	TGTGCCATCAGTGAGGACCACGCCAACACCGGGGAGCTGTTTTTT	CAISEDHANTGELFF
TRBV29-1	TRBJ2-1	TRBD2	NA	TGCAGCGTTGAAAGCGGCGGGGGGGCCAATGAGCAGTTCTTC	CSVESGGGANEQFF
TRBV30	TRBJ1-5	NA	NA	TGTGCCTGGGGGGGGAATAGCAATCAGCCCCAGCATTTT	CAWGGNSNQPQHF
TRBV7-2	TRBJ1-6	NA	NA	TGTGCCAGCAGCCCCCGGGACGGTAAAAATTCACCCCTCCACTTT	CASSPRDGKNSPLHF
TRBV7-2	TRBJ2-3	TRBD2	NA	TGTGCCAGCAACAACAGGGATGGCAGCGGGGGCAACACAGATACGCAGTATTTT	CASNNRDGSGGNTDTQYF
TRBV5-4	TRBJ1-4	TRBD1	NA	TGTGCCAGCAGCACCGACAGGGGAGAAAAACTGTTTTTT	CASSTDRGEKLFF
TRBV9	TRBJ1-1	TRBD1	NA	TGTGCCAGCAGCGTGGGACAGACGAACACTGAAGCTTTCTTT	CASSVGQTNTEAFF
TRBV7-2	TRBJ1-5	NA	once	TGTGCCAGCAGCTTTTCTGAGGGCAATCAGCCCCAGCATTTT	CASSFSEGNQPQHF
TRBV7-2	TRBJ2-2	NA	NA	TGTGCCAGCAGCTCTTACATCGGGAACACCGGGGAGCTGTTTTTT	CASSSYIGNTGELFF
TRBV29-1	TRBJ1-2	NA	NA	TGCAGCGTTGTCCTTCAGCCCGGAGGCTACACCTTC	CSVVLQPGGYTF
TRBV20-1	TRBJ1-2	NA	NA	TGCAGTGCTAGTGTGACGGCAGGCTACACCTTC	CSASVTAGYTF